The clone carrying this T cell receptor (beta chain) appeared many times. What it recognizes is unknown. The data stem from a study of glioma-infiltrating T cells. Study-level results: Above-expected tissue-blood divergence occurred in all gliomas, most in low-grade ones.

The iRepertoire nested amplicon-rescue multiplex PCR amplified TCR alpha and beta CDR3s from RNA. TCRdb used MiXCR to reprocess the multiplex PCR reads, holding one entry per CDR3 protein. The sample has approximately 110,000 distinct CDR3 sequences; roughly 20% are singletons. Trimming removed 3 bases from V and 1 base from J, with 9 bases in between. CDR3 length: 14 residues. Germline-derived CDR1 and CDR2 are SGHTA and FQGNSA. This chain connects TRBV7-2 to TRBJ2-5; D perhaps matches TRBD1 (6 bases). The TCR was taken from a human donor with low-grade glioma or glioblastoma, undergoing nonglioma brain surgery, or in good health (not recorded which). Sequenced input: glioma tissue, nonneoplastic brain tissue, or PBMCs (not recorded which). CDR3 sequence: CASSLTGLQETQYF. CDR3 DNA: TGTGCCAGCAGCTTGACAGGACTCCAAGAGACCCAGTACTTC.